This T cell receptor beta chain was found in a study of human T cells and chemical hapten exposure. TCRdb reprocessed the RACE reads with MiXCR, giving one entry per CDR3 protein. The data show about 51,000 distinct CDR3 sequences, approximately 9.8% seen once. This CDR3 comprises 14 residues. Germline V gene sequence: CDR1 SQVTM, CDR2 ANQGSEA. V was clipped by 3 bases and J by 0 bases, with 11 bases between them. Time point noted: pre-sensitization, week 0. Treatment given: therapeutic diphenylcyclopropenone sensitization with weekly scalp DPC. The chain employs TRBV29-1 and TRBJ1-1; D unclear. Material: whole blood, obtained in connection with sensitization to the hapten diphenylcyclopropenone (DPC). The receptor was derived from a middle-aged woman with alopecia areata. Some clones in this sample may be carry-over from other donors' samples. The CDR3 region is CSVDAAAMNTEAFF. The CDR3 DNA reads TGCAGCGTTGACGCGGCTGCCATGAACACTGAAGCTTTCTTT.